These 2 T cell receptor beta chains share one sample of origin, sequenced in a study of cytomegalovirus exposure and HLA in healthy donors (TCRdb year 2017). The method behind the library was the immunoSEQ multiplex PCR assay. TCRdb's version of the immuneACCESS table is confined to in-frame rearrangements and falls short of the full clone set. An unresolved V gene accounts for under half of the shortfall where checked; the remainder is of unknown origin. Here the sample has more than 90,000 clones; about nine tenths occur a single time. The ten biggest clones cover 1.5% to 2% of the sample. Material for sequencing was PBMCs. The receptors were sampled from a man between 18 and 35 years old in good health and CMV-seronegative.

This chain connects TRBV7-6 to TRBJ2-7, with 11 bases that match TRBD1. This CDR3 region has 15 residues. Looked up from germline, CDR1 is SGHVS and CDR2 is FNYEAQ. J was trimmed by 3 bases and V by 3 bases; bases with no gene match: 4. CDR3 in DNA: TGTGCCAGCAGCTTCAGGACAGGGGGCTACTACGAGCAGTACTTC. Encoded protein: CASSFRTGGYYEQYF.

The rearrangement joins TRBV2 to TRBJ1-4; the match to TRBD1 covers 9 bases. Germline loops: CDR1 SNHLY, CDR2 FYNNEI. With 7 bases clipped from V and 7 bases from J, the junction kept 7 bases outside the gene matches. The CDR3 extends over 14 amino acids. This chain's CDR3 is CASTAGTGREKLFF. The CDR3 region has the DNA TGTGCCAGCACTGCCGGGACAGGGCGTGAAAAACTGTTTTTT.